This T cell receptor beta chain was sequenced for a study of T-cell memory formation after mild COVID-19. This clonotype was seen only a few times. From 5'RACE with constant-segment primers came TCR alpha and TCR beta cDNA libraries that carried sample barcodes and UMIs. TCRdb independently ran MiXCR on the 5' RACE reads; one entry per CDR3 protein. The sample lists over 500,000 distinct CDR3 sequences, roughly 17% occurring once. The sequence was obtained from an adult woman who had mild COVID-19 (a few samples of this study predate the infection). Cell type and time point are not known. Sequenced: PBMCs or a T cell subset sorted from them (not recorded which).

CDR3 nucleotide sequence: TGCAGCGTTTACGTGGGATTGAGCGAGCAGTACTTC. Encoded protein: CSVYVGLSEQYF. The genes are TRBV29-1 and TRBJ2-7; no clear D gene. This CDR3 is 12 amino acids long. Trimming removed 5 bases at V and 6 bases at J, with 14 bases between. Germline V gene data show CDR1 as SQVTM and CDR2 as ANQGSEA.